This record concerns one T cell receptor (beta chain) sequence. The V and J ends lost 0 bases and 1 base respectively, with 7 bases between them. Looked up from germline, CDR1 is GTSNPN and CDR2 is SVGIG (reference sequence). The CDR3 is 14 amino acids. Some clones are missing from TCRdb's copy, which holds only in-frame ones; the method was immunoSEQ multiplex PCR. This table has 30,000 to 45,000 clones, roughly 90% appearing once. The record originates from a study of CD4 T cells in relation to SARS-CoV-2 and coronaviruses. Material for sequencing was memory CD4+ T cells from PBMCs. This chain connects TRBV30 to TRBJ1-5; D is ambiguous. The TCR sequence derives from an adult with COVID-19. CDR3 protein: CAWSVTVSNQPQHF. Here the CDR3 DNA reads TGTGCCTGGAGTGTAACCGTCAGCAATCAGCCCCAGCATTTT.